The 22 T cell receptor beta chains presented below share a single source sample, sequenced in a study of blood T cell repertoires in COVID-19. TCRdb's copy holds only in-frame clones and misses some; the assay was immunoSEQ multiplex PCR. The sample has 30,000 to 40,000 clones; roughly 87% are singletons. The sequencing input was peripheral blood. The receptors here all came from a man between 60 and 75 years old with active COVID-19.

The CDR3 DNA reads TGTGCCAGCAGCGCTGGGGGTAGCGGGGGGCCTTTTTCCTACGAGCAGTACTTC. Its protein is CASSAGGSGGPFSYEQYF. This sequence joins TRBV19 and TRBJ2-7; TRBD2 matches at 10 bases. The CDR3 covers 18 residues. The germline V gene has CDR1 LNHDA and CDR2 SQIVND (reference sequence). The V segment lost 9 bases and the J segment 1 base; nucleotides outside the gene matches: 18.

This chain uses TRBV11-2 with TRBJ2-1; TRBD2 agrees at 14 bases. Germline assignment: CDR1 SGHAT and CDR2 FQNNGV. This CDR3 contains 15 residues. V lost 1 base to trimming and J lost 7 bases; unmatched junction nucleotides: 0. This chain's CDR3 is CASSLGLAGGNEQFF. The DNA of the CDR3 is TGTGCCAGCAGCTTAGGACTAGCGGGAGGGAATGAGCAGTTCTTC.

The chain recombines TRBV7-9 with TRBJ2-2; 7 bases fit TRBD2. After removal of 7 bases from V and 2 bases from J, the junction contained 7 bases not matched to a gene. CDR1 and CDR2 (germline): SEHNR, FQNEAQ (reference sequence). The CDR3 extends over 15 amino acids. Here the CDR3 reads CASNGLVVNTGELFF. The CDR3, as DNA: TGTGCCAGCAACGGACTAGTAGTCAACACCGGGGAGCTGTTTTTT.

J is TRBJ2-7 and V is TRBV11-2; D perhaps matches TRBD1 (6 bases). Trimming took 2 bases from V and 2 from J, leaving 13 bases between them. Germline-derived CDR1 and CDR2 are SGHAT and FQNNGV. The CDR3 extends over 15 amino acids. The CDR3 here is CASSLLAQGPYEQYF. CDR3 in DNA: TGTGCCAGCAGCTTATTGGCACAGGGACCCTACGAGCAGTACTTC.

This rearrangement joins TRBV27 to TRBJ1-1; D uncertain. The V and J ends lost 5 bases and 0 bases respectively, with 7 bases between them. The CDR3 sequence is 13 residues long. Per the germline V gene, CDR1 is MNHEY and CDR2 is SMNVEV (reference sequence). The CDR3 sequence: CASSPNMNTEAFF. The DNA of the CDR3 is TGTGCCAGCAGTCCCAACATGAACACTGAAGCTTTCTTT.

V usage is TRBV21-1 and J usage is TRBJ1-1; the table's D call, TRBD1, was not checked against the DNA. TRBV21-1 is designated a pseudogene. The CDR3 runs to 16 residues. The CDR3 DNA follows: TGTGCCAGCAGCAAAGTGACAGGGGGCCAAGACACTGAAGCTTTCTTT. Protein product: CASSKVTGGQDTEAFF.

The rearrangement uses TRBV7-8 and TRBJ2-3; 9 positions agree with TRBD2. The ends lost 5 bases at V and 2 bases at J; junction bases unmatched: 11. The CDR3 runs to 17 residues. CDR1 SGHVS and CDR2 FQNEAQ come from the germline V gene. CDR3 amino acids: CASSGIAGVGDTDTQYF. The CDR3 bases are TGTGCCAGCAGCGGGATAGCGGGAGTGGGGGACACAGATACGCAGTATTTT.

This chain uses TRBV6-6 with TRBJ2-7; 9 bases fit TRBD1. Germline loops: CDR1 MNHNY, CDR2 SVGAGI (reference sequence). This CDR3 is built from 15 residues. The V gene end was trimmed by 2 bases and the J gene end by 3 bases; junction bases not matched to a gene: 5. The CDR3 DNA is TGTGCCAGCAGTTACCCTGGGACAGGGAACTACGAGCAGTACTTC. Translating gives CASSYPGTGNYEQYF.

The table lists this clone with a count of one. DNA of the CDR3: TGTGCCACCAGTGATGAGGTGGATACGCAGTATTTT. Translation gives CATSDEVDTQYF. This rearrangement joins TRBV24-1 to TRBJ2-3; no firm D call. The CDR3 runs to 12 residues. Trimming left V 3 bases short and J 6 bases short, with 6 bases between. The germline gives CDR1 KGHDR, CDR2 SFDVKD.

The rearrangement links TRBV30 to TRBJ1-1; D is uncertain. CDR1 is GTSNPN and CDR2 is SVGIG in the germline V gene (reference sequence). The CDR3 contains 11 residues. V was clipped by 4 bases and J by 1 base, with 4 bases between them. This CDR3 reads CAWNRNTEAFF. CDR3 bases: TGTGCCTGGAACAGGAACACTGAAGCTTTCTTT.

The chain has TRBV30 and TRBJ2-7; 8 positions match TRBD2. With 3 bases clipped from V and 7 bases from J, the junction kept 14 bases outside the gene matches. CDR1 and CDR2 from the germline V gene are GTSNPN and SVGIG (reference sequence). The CDR3 is 15 residues long. In DNA form, the CDR3 reads TGTGCCTGGAGCAGGACTAGCTCGCCTCCTATGGAGCAGTACTTC. Translating it yields CAWSRTSSPPMEQYF.

The chain couples TRBV5-8 to TRBJ1-5; D remains ambiguous. The CDR3 runs 13 residues. Looked up from germline, CDR1 is SGHTS and CDR2 is YDEGEE. The V end was cut by 0 bases, the J end by 6 bases, with 7 bases between. The CDR3 DNA reads as TGTGCCAGCAGCTTGGCCGGGAGTCAGCCCCAGCATTTT. This codes for CASSLAGSQPQHF.

The chain uses TRBV14 and TRBJ2-7, with TRBD2 matching over 11 bases. V was pared by 2 bases and J by 3 bases, with 3 bases of the junction left unmatched. This CDR3 is 15 amino acids long. Germline CDR1 is SGHDN and CDR2 is FVKESK. CDR3 region: CASSQLAGGDYEQYF. CDR3 coding DNA: TGTGCCAGCAGCCAACTAGCGGGGGGCGACTACGAGCAGTACTTC. The whole variable domain, filled in from reference TRBV14 and TRBJ2-7, reads EAGVTQFPSHSVIEKGQTVTLRCDPISGHDNLYWYRRVMGKEIKFLLHFVKESKQDESGMPNNRFLAERTGGTYSTLKVQPAELEDSGVYFCASSQLAGGDYEQYFGPGTRLTVT.

The CDR3 reads CASSPWTGLSGNTIYF. In DNA form, the CDR3 reads TGTGCCAGCAGCCCCTGGACAGGACTCTCTGGAAACACCATATATTTT. The chain joins TRBV3-1 (or the pseudogene TRBV3-2) to TRBJ1-3; 7 nucleotides align to TRBD1. The germline gives CDR1 LGHDT, CDR2 YNNKEL (reference sequence). Losses at the gene ends were 4 bases for V and 0 bases for J; bases not matched to a gene: 6. The CDR3 extends over 16 amino acids.

The chain links TRBV23-1 to TRBJ2-5, with TRBD1 matching 8 bases. TRBV23-1 counts as an open reading frame of uncertain function. CDR3 size: 16 residues. J gave up 5 bases and V 8 bases, and 16 bases lay outside the gene matches. The DNA for the CDR3 is TGCGCCAGCGTAGCAGGACAGGGACGGGGCCGCGAGACCCAGTACTTC. Translation gives CASVAGQGRGRETQYF.

The chain has TRBV7-8 and TRBJ2-2; 7 bases align to TRBD2. V lost 5 bases and J lost 0; bases outside the gene matches: 3. The CDR3 is made up of 15 amino acids. Germline V gene lookup returns CDR1 SGHVS and CDR2 FQNEAQ. DNA for the CDR3: TGTGCCAGCAGCGCACGGGGGGCGAACACCGGGGAGCTGTTTTTT. Translating it yields CASSARGANTGELFF.

The chain has TRBV3-1 (or the pseudogene TRBV3-2) and TRBJ2-7; TRBD2 matches 11 bases. The CDR3 covers 14 residues. CDR1 is LGHDT and CDR2 is YNNKEL in the germline V gene (reference sequence). J gave up 6 bases and V 4 bases, and 5 bases lay outside the gene matches. The CDR3 sequence: CASSRIGTSGEQYF. The CDR3 DNA sequence: TGTGCCAGCAGCCGTATCGGGACTAGCGGCGAGCAGTACTTC.

The chain links TRBV4-3 to TRBJ2-7; 7 bases line up with TRBD1. Trimming took 2 bases from V and 2 from J; bases not matched to a gene: 3. The CDR3 consists of 14 residues. CDR1 is LGHNA, CDR2 YSLEER, per germline. CDR3 DNA sequence: TGCGCCAGCAGCCAAAGACAGGGTCCCTACGAGCAGTACTTC. It specifies CASSQRQGPYEQYF.

The chain is built from TRBV12-3 or TRBV12-4 and TRBJ2-7; D ambiguous. Trimming removed 0 bases from V and 6 bases from J, with 9 bases in between. This CDR3 has 13 amino acids. The CDR3 nucleotides are TGTGCCAGCAGTTTAGCTATTTCCGTCGAGCAGTACTTC. Its translation is CASSLAISVEQYF.

This chain uses TRBV4-3 with TRBJ2-3; the D gene is possibly TRBD2 (7 bases). Trimming removed 0 bases at V and 1 base at J, with 14 bases between. The CDR3 length is 17 residues. Germline assignment: CDR1 LGHNA and CDR2 YSLEER. CDR3 nucleotides: TGCGCCAGCAGCCAAGACCGGGGGGCAGGTCGCACAGATACGCAGTATTTT. Translating it yields CASSQDRGAGRTDTQYF.

The chain combines TRBV11-1 with TRBJ2-2; 7 nucleotides agree with TRBD1. The V and J ends lost 3 bases and 4 bases, in that order; junction bases with no gene match: 2. Germline CDR1 reads SGHAT; CDR2 reads FQDESV (reference sequence). The CDR3 has 14 residues. The CDR3 sequence is CASSLDRRTGELFF. The CDR3 DNA sequence: TGTGCCAGCAGCTTGGACAGGCGCACCGGGGAGCTGTTTTTT.

CDR3 in DNA: TGTGCCAGCAGCTCAAGACTAGCGGGAGAGTTAAATACGCAGTATTTT. This sequence encodes CASSSRLAGELNTQYF. V and J are TRBV5-5 and TRBJ2-3, with 12 positions matching TRBD2. Germline V gene sequence: CDR1 SGHKS, CDR2 YYEKEE (reference sequence). The V segment lost 3 bases and the J segment 7 bases; nucleotides outside the gene matches: 9. The CDR3 loop spans 16 amino acids. Full variable domain (remainder filled in from reference TRBV5-5 and TRBJ2-3): DAGVTQSPTHLIKTRGQQVTLRCSPISGHKSVSWYQQVLGQGPQFIFQYYEKEERGRGNFPDRFSARQFPNYSSELNVNALLLGDSALYLCASSSRLAGELNTQYFGPGTRLTVL.